This T cell receptor beta chain came from a study of T-cell reconstitution after alpha-beta-depleted transplantation in children. Study-level points and caveats: One year post-transplant, T-cell counts and diversity were largely derived from T cells produced anew.

Remarks on this clonotype: What it binds is not known.

A library of TCRbeta sequences, prepared with unique molecular identifiers, was generated. TCRdb reprocessed the PCR reads via MiXCR and lists one record per CDR3 protein. The data contain fewer than 700,000 distinct CDR3 sequences, 13% of them seen just once; the ten biggest clones take up over 2%. The germline V gene encodes CDR1 MNHEY and CDR2 SVGEGT. The CDR3 is 14 amino acids. V was shortened by 4 bases and J by 7 bases, with 17 bases between the two germline ends. The sequence was collected from a male patient under 18 who had a stem cell transplant for acute myeloid leukemia, so the T cells may come from the graft donor. Sequences were derived from PBMCs, mostly from graft donor cells, sampled 360 days after TCRalphabeta/CD19-depleted stem cell transplant. This rearrangement joins TRBV6-2 or TRBV6-3 to TRBJ2-7; a weak D match, TRBD2 (6 bases). The chain's CDR3 is CASSSVPGLGEQYF. CDR3 DNA sequence: TGTGCCAGCAGTTCCGTCCCGGGACTGGGAGAGCAGTACTTC.